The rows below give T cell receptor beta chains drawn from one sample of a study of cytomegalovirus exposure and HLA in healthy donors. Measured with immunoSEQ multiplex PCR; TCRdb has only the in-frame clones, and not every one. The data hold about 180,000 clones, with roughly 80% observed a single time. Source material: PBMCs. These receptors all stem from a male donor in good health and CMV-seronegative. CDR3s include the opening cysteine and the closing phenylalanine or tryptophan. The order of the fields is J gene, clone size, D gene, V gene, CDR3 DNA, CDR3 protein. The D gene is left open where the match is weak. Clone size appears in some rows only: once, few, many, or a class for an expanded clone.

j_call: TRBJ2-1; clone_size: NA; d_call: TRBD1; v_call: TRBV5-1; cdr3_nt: TGCGCCAGCAGCTTGCAGGGACAGGGTTACAATGAGCAGTTCTTC; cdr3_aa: CASSLQGQGYNEQFF
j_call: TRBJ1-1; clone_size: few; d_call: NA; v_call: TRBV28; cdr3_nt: TGTGCCAGCAGAACGAGCGGTTGGACTGAAGCTTTCTTT; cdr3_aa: CASRTSGWTEAFF
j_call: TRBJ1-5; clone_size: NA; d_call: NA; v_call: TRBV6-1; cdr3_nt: TGTGCCAGCCGCTTAGTCCGTAGCAATCAGCCCCAGCATTTT; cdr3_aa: CASRLVRSNQPQHF
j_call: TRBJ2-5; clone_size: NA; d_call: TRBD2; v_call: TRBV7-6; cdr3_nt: TGTGCCAGCACCTTCTTGGGGGGGGTCTCCGAGACCCAGTACTTC; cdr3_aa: CASTFLGGVSETQYF
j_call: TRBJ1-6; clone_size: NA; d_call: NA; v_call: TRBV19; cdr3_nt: TGTGCCAGTCATTCAGATCCAGGTTCACCCCTCCACTTT; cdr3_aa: CASHSDPGSPLHF
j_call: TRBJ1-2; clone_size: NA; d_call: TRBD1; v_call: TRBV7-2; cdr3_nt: TGTGCCAGCAGCCGGAGGGGACAGGGGCATGGCTACACCTTC; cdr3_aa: CASSRRGQGHGYTF
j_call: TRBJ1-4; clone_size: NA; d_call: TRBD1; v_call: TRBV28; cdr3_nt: TGTGCCAGCAGCCCTGGGACAGGCACAACTAATGAAAAACTGTTTTTT; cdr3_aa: CASSPGTGTTNEKLFF
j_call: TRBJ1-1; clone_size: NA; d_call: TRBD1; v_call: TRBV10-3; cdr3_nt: TGTGCCATCAGCTTTGGGGGACAGTTGAACACTGAAGCTTTCTTT; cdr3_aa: CAISFGGQLNTEAFF
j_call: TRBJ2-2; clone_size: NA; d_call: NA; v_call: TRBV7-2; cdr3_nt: TGTGCCAGCAGCTTAAGTGTGAGTTCTAACACCGGGGAGCTGTTTTTT; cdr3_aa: CASSLSVSSNTGELFF
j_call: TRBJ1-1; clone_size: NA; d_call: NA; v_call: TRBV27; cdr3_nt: TGTGCCAGCAGTGGATGGAAGGCGGATACTGAAGCTTTCTTT; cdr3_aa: CASSGWKADTEAFF
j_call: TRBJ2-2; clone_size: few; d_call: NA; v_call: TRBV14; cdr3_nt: TGTGCCAGCAGCCGTAGGGGGGGGACCGGGGAGCTGTTTTTT; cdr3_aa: CASSRRGGTGELFF
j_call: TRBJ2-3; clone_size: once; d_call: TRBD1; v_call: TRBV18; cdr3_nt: TGTGCCAGCTCACCAGACAGGGCTACAGATACGCAGTATTTT; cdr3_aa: CASSPDRATDTQYF
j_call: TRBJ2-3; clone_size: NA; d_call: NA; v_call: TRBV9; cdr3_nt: TGTGCCAGCAGCGTAGGTCGGACAGATACGCAGTATTTT; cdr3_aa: CASSVGRTDTQYF
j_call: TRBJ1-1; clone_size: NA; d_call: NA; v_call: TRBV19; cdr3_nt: TGTGCCAGTGGGAGTCGGGGGTCGAACACTGAAGCTTTCTTT; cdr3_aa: CASGSRGSNTEAFF
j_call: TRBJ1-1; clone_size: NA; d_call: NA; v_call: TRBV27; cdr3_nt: TGTGCCAGCAGTTTAACGCATGGCTCCACTGAAGCTTTCTTT; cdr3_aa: CASSLTHGSTEAFF
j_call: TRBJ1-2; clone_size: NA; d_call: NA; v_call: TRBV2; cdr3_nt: TGTGCCAGCAGTGAGGGGACAACTGGCTACACCTTC; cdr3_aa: CASSEGTTGYTF
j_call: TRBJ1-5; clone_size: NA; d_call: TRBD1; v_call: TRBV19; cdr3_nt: TGTGCCAGTTGGGGACAGGGAAATCAGCCCCAGCATTTT; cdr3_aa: CASWGQGNQPQHF
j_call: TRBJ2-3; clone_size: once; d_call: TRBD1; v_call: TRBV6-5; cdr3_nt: TGTGCCAGCAGTTACACGGGACAGGGCGGTACGCAGTATTTT; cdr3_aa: CASSYTGQGGTQYF
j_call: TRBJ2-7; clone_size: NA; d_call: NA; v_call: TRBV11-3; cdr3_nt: TGTGCCAGCAGCTTAGTATCGGGTAGCCACGAGCAGTACTTC; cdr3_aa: CASSLVSGSHEQYF
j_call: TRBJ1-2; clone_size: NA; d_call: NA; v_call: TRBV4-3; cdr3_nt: TGCGCCAGCAGCCAAGACCTGGGGGCGGAAAGCTATGGCTACACCTTC; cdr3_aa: CASSQDLGAESYGYTF
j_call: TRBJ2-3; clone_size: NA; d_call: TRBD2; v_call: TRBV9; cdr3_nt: TGTGCCAGCAGCGTAGATGGACTAGCGGGGTCTAGCACAGATACGCAGTATTTT; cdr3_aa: CASSVDGLAGSSTDTQYF
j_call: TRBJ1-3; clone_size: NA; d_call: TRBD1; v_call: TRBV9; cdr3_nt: TGTGCCAGCAGCGTAGAGGGACAGTCACTTTCTGGAAACACCATATATTTT; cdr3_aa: CASSVEGQSLSGNTIYF
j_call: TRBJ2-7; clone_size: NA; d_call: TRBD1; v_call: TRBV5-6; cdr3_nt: TGTGCCAGCAGCCCGGGACCGGGACAGCTCTACGAGCAGTACTTC; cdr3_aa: CASSPGPGQLYEQYF
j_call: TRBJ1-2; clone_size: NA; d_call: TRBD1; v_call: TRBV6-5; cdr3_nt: TGTGCCAGCAGTATGACAGGGAGGTCGGATGGCTACACCTTC; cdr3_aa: CASSMTGRSDGYTF
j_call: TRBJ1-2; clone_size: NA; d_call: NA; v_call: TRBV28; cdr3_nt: TGTGCCAGCAGTAGAGCTAACTATGGCTACACCTTC; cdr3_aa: CASSRANYGYTF
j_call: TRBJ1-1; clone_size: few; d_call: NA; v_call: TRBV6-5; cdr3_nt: TGTGCCAGCAGCTACCTCCGACGCAGGGCAAACACTGAAGCTTTCTTT; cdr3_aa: CASSYLRRRANTEAFF
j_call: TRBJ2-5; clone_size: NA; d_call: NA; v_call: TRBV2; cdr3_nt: TGTGCCAGCAGTGAATTAATTGCAGGGCCAGAGACCCAGTACTTC; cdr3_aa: CASSELIAGPETQYF
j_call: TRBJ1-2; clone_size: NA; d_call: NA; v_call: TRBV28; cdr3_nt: TGTGCCAGCAGTTTTTTAGTGGGCCCTTATGGCTACACCTTC; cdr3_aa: CASSFLVGPYGYTF
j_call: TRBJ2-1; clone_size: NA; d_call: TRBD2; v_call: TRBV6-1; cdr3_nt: TGTGCCAGCCCCAAACTAGCGGGAGGGGATGAGCAGTTCTTC; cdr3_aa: CASPKLAGGDEQFF
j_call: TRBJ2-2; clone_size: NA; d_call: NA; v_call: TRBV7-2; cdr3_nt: TGTGCCAGCAGCCAGAGGGCAGTATTAAACACCGGGGAGCTGTTTTTT; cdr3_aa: CASSQRAVLNTGELFF
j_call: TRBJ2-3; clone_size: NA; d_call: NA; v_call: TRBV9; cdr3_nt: TGTGCCAGCAGCCAGGGGATCGGGTGGGGGAGCACAGATACGCAGTATTTT; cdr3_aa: CASSQGIGWGSTDTQYF
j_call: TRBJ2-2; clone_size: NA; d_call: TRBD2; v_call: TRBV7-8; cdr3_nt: TGTGCCAGCAGCTTAGTAGGACTAGCGGGAGTCCCGAACACCGGGGAGCTGTTTTTT; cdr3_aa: CASSLVGLAGVPNTGELFF
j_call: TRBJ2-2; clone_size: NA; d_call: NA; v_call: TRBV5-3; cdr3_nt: TGTGCCAGAAGCCCCCTATGGCGGGTCCGGAACACCGGGGAGCTGTTTTTT; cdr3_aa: CARSPLWRVRNTGELFF
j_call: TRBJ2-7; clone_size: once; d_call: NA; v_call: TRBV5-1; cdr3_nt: TGCGCCAGCAGCGACGGTAGAGGGAGCTCCTACGAGCAGTACTTC; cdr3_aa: CASSDGRGSSYEQYF
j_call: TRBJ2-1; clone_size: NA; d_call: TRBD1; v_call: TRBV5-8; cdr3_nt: TGTGCCAGCAGCTTGGGACAGGGTTACAATGAGCAGTTCTTC; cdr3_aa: CASSLGQGYNEQFF
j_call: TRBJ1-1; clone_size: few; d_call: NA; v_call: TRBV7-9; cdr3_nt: TGTGCCAGCAGCTCACCACGAGACATGAACACTGAAGCTTTCTTT; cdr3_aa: CASSSPRDMNTEAFF
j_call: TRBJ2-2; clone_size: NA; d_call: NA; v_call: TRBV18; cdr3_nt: TGTGCCAGCTCACAGTCGGGGGACACCGGGGAGCTGTTTTTT; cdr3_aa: CASSQSGDTGELFF
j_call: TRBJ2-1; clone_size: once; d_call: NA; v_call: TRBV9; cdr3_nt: TGTGCCAGCAGCGCGCCAACCGACACAGCCTACAATGAGCAGTTCTTC; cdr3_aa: CASSAPTDTAYNEQFF
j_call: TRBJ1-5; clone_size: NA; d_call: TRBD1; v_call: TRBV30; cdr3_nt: TGTGCCTGGAGTGTGGGTCTCACCCACACCGGGACAGGGTATCTCAATCAGCCCCAGCATTTT; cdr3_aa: CAWSVGLTHTGTGYLNQPQHF
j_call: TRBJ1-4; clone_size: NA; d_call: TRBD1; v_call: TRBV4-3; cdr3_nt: TGCGCCAGCGGCCAAGGACAGGGTCGAGAAAAACTGTTTTTT; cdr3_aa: CASGQGQGREKLFF
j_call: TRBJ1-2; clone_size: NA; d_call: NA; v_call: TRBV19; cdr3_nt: TGTGCCAGTAGTATACAGGGGAGCCATGGCTACACCTTC; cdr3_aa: CASSIQGSHGYTF
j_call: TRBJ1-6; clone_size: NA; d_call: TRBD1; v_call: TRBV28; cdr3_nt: TGTGCCAGCATACGGGACAGGGATTACTCACCCCTCCACTTT; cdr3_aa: CASIRDRDYSPLHF
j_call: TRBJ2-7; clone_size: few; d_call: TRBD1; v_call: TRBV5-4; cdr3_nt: TGTGCCAGCAGCTTACGACAGGGCCACGAGCAGTACTTC; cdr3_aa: CASSLRQGHEQYF